The rows below give T cell receptor beta chains drawn from one sample of a study of blood T cells in healthy people across ages. One entry per CDR3 protein, called by TCRdb with MiXCR from the 5' RACE reads. This table has roughly 1,500,000 distinct CDR3 sequences, around 35% appearing once. The material sequenced was blood. The receptors were sampled from a woman under 40 in good health. The CDR3 runs from the conserved cysteine through the conserved F or W. A D gene is named only where the DNA matches it firmly. A row's size may be missing; if present it is once, few, many or a size class.

V,J,length,size,D,DNA,CDR3
TRBV25-1,TRBJ2-7,12,-,-,TGTGCCGCCACAGGAAACTCCTACGAGCAGTACTTC,CAATGNSYEQYF
TRBV20-1,TRBJ1-3,11,-,-,TGCAGTGCTAGAATGGGGGACACCATATATTTT,CSARMGDTIYF
TRBV7-9,TRBJ1-2,16,few,TRBD1,TGTGCCAGCAGTCAACAAGCCGGGACAGGCCTTTATGGCTACACCTTC,CASSQQAGTGLYGYTF
TRBV12-3/TRBV12-4,TRBJ1-2,15,-,-,TGTGCCAGCAGCCGACGAAACAGGGTCGAGTATGGCTACACCTTC,CASSRRNRVEYGYTF
TRBV20-1,TRBJ1-2,13,-,-,TGCAGTGCTGAGGGGCAGTGTAACTATGGCTACACCTTC,CSAEGQCNYGYTF
TRBV12-3/TRBV12-4,TRBJ1-1,13,-,TRBD1,TGTGCTAGTCGGGACAGAACCAACACTGAAGCTTTCTTT,CASRDRTNTEAFF
TRBV27,TRBJ2-1,12,-,-,TGTGCCACCCTGGGAGGATATAATGAGCAGTTCTTC,CATLGGYNEQFF
TRBV30,TRBJ2-7,13,-,TRBD1,TGTGCCTGGACCCGGGACAGGGAGTCCGAGCAGTACTTC,CAWTRDRESEQYF
TRBV20-1,TRBJ1-6,15,-,-,TGCAGTGCTCAGACAGGTCCGGCACCCGGGGCACCCCTCCACTTT,CSAQTGPAPGAPLHF
TRBV5-1,TRBJ2-4,15,-,TRBD2,TGCGCCAGCAGCTGGGGAGGGGATAGCAAAAACATTCAGTACTTC,CASSWGGDSKNIQYF
TRBV5-1,TRBJ2-1,15,many,TRBD1,TGCGCCAGCAGCGGAACGGACAGGCCGGACAATGAGCAGTTCTTC,CASSGTDRPDNEQFF
TRBV28,TRBJ1-1,13,-,-,TGTGCCAGCCACCGCGTTATGAACACTGAAGCTTTCTTT,CASHRVMNTEAFF
TRBV29-1,TRBJ2-7,13,many,-,TGCAGCGTCCATGGGGTGAGCTCCTACGAGCAGTACTTC,CSVHGVSSYEQYF
TRBV7-9,TRBJ2-7,15,-,-,TGTGCCAGCAGCTTAAGTTCAACAGACCTCTACGAGCAGTACTTC,CASSLSSTDLYEQYF
TRBV6-1,TRBJ1-1,13,-,-,TGTGCCAGTGGGTCGGGGGGCTTGACTGAAGCTTTCTTT,CASGSGGLTEAFF
TRBV5-1,TRBJ2-7,15,many,-,TGCGCCAGCAGCTTGGCCACAACAGAGGGGTACGAGCAGTACTTC,CASSLATTEGYEQYF
TRBV12-3/TRBV12-4,TRBJ2-7,13,few,-,TGTACCAGCTGCTTGGCGGCCTCCTACGAGCAGTACTTC,CTSCLAASYEQYF
TRBV7-2,TRBJ1-6,16,-,-,TGTGCCAGCAGCTCATTTAGGACAGCCAATAATTCACCCCTCCACTTT,CASSSFRTANNSPLHF
TRBV20-1,TRBJ1-5,12,many,-,TGCAGTGCTAGTGGAGGAAATCAGCCCCAGCATTTT,CSASGGNQPQHF
TRBV5-1,TRBJ2-1,13,-,-,TGCGCCAGCAGCTCTCTGCTTCACAATGAGCAGTTCTTC,CASSSLLHNEQFF
TRBV21-1,TRBJ2-1,17,-,-,TGTGCCAGCAGCCGACTAGCGGGAAATCGTTCCTACAATGAGCAGTTCTTC,CASSRLAGNRSYNEQFF
TRBV28,TRBJ2-1,13,few,-,TGTGCCAGCAGTTTAAAACTAGCCAATGAGCAGTTCTTC,CASSLKLANEQFF
TRBV10-3,TRBJ1-6,13,-,-,TGTGCCATCAGTGAGCTCTTGAGTTCACCCCTCCACTTT,CAISELLSSPLHF
TRBV25-1,TRBJ2-5,11,many,-,TGTGCCAGCAGTGGAGGGGAGACCCAGTACTTC,CASSGGETQYF
TRBV10-1,TRBJ1-3,11,-,-,TGCGCCAGCAGTGACGGAAACACCATATATTTT,CASSDGNTIYF
TRBV9,TRBJ1-1,12,few,-,TGTGCCAGCAGCGGCGATACGACTACAGCTTTCTTT,CASSGDTTTAFF
TRBV28,TRBJ2-7,15,few,TRBD1,TGTGCCAGCAGTCCCCGGGACAGATTTTACTACGAGCAGTACTTC,CASSPRDRFYYEQYF
TRBV3-1,TRBJ2-3,16,few,-,TGTGCCAGCAGCCAAGATAAGGGTTTTAGCACAGATACGCAGTATTTT,CASSQDKGFSTDTQYF
TRBV20-1,TRBJ1-5,14,-,TRBD1,TGCAGTGCTAGGGACAGGATAAGCAATCAGCCCCAGCATTTT,CSARDRISNQPQHF
TRBV29-1,TRBJ2-1,14,-,TRBD1,TGCAGCGTGGGAACCGGGACAGGGTGGAATGAGCAGTTCTTC,CSVGTGTGWNEQFF
TRBV20-1,TRBJ1-3,13,few,TRBD1,TGCAGTGCTAGAACAGGGGGCGGAAACACCATATATTTT,CSARTGGGNTIYF
TRBV5-5,TRBJ2-5,11,once,-,TGTGCCTGCAGCGGAGGGGTTGGGCAGTACTTC,CACSGGVGQYF
TRBV18,TRBJ2-1,14,-,-,TGTGCCAGCTCACCAGGGGTCGGGGCCAATGAGCAGTTCTTC,CASSPGVGANEQFF
TRBV2,TRBJ2-3,17,few,-,TGTGCCAGCAGTACTACCGGGATCCGAGGAGGCACAGATACGCAGTATTTT,CASSTTGIRGGTDTQYF
TRBV14,TRBJ2-1,20,-,-,TGTGCCAGCAGCCAAGAGGGAATCATGAGGTGGCTGAGCTCCTACAATGAGCAGTTCTTC,CASSQEGIMRWLSSYNEQFF
TRBV6-1,TRBJ2-1,14,-,TRBD2,TGTGCCAGCAGTGAAGAGCGGGGGGGCCGTCATCCGTTCTTC,CASSEERGGRHPFF
TRBV20-1,TRBJ1-5,15,-,TRBD1,TGCAGTGCAAGGACAGGGGGCACGGGCAATCAGCCCCAGCATTTT,CSARTGGTGNQPQHF
TRBV27,TRBJ2-5,13,-,TRBD2,TGTACCAGCAGTTTGGCGGTAGCGGGCTCGGAGTACTTC,CTSSLAVAGSEYF
TRBV28,TRBJ2-3,18,-,-,TGTGCCAGCAGTTTATTAAGGGTGCAGAGGGAGGTCGGGGATACGCAGTATTTT,CASSLLRVQREVGDTQYF
TRBV4-1,TRBJ1-6,16,-,-,TGCGCCAGCAGCCAAGAACGGCCGGCCGTTGGGTCACCCCTCCACTTT,CASSQERPAVGSPLHF
TRBV7-2,TRBJ2-3,15,-,-,TGTGCCAGCAGCTTAAGCCCCCTCTACAAAGATACGCAGTATTTT,CASSLSPLYKDTQYF
TRBV5-1,TRBJ2-7,16,-,-,TGCGCCAGCAGCCCAAAAAACCGGGACGGAACCTACGAGCAGTACTTC,CASSPKNRDGTYEQYF
TRBV6-2/TRBV6-3,TRBJ2-3,18,once,TRBD2,TGTGCCAGCAGTCCCGGGACTAGCGGAGTTACTAGCACAGATACGCGGTATTTT,CASSPGTSGVTSTDTRYF
TRBV29-1,TRBJ2-1,14,-,TRBD1,TGCAGCGTTGACTGGACAGGTACACACAATGAGCAGTTCTTC,CSVDWTGTHNEQFF